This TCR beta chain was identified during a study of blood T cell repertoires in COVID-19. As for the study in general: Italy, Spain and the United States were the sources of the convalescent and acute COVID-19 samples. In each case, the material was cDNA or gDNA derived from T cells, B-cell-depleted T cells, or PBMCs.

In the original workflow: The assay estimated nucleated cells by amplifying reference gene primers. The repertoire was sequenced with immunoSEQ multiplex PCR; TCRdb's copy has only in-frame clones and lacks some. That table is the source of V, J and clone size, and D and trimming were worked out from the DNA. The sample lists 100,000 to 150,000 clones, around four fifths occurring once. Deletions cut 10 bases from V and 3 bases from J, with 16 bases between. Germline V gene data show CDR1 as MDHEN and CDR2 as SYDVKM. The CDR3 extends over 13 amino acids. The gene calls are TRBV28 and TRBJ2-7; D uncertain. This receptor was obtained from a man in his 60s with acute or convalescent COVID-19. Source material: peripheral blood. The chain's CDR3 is CAKRRTVFYEQYF. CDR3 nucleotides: TGTGCCAAAAGGAGAACCGTCTTCTACGAGCAGTACTTC.